The 21 T cell receptor beta chains below were found in one sample sequenced in a study of STAT3 mutations in large granular lymphocyte leukemia. Profiled with immunoSEQ multiplex PCR; TCRdb holds only in-frame clones, not every one. There are 10,000 to 15,000 clones in the sample; about 88% occur only once, and 33% lies in the top ten. Study outcomes and limitations: Every T-cell large granular lymphocyte leukemia patient had at least one immunodominant TCR beta clonotype.

Antigen specificity for these receptors is unknown. The sample comprised peripheral blood mononuclear cells. These receptors originate from a man aged 35-49 years with T-cell large granular lymphocyte leukemia. Some clones in this sample may be carry-over from other donors' samples.

A single count supports this clone. V is TRBV7-2 and J is TRBJ1-2, with TRBD1 as a possible D gene (6 bases). The CDR3 totals 14 residues. Trimming took off 5 bases at V and 8 bases at J, with 18 bases between the two ends. Germline CDR1 and CDR2: SGHTA and FQGNSA. The CDR3 nucleotides read TGTGCCAGCAGCGCCGGGACACCCGCCAGGGGCTACACCTTC. As protein: CASSAGTPARGYTF.

The rearrangement uses TRBV14 and TRBJ2-3; D may be TRBD2 (7 bases). V was shortened by 4 bases and J by 4 bases, with 18 bases between the two germline ends. Per germline, CDR1 SGHDN and CDR2 FVKESK. This CDR3 has 16 residues. As DNA, the CDR3 is TGTGCCAGCAGCCGGCTATGGGGGGGGGCCTCAGATACGCAGTATTTT. As protein: CASSRLWGGASDTQYF.

The rearrangement uses TRBV5-1 and TRBJ2-6; no reliable D call. The germline gives CDR1 SGHRS, CDR2 YFSETQ. Between the trimmed V and J ends, which lost 0 bases and 0 bases, there was a span of 7 bases. There are 16 residues in the CDR3. The CDR3 bases are TGCGCCAGCAGCTTGGGTGAGCGCTCTGGGGCCAACGTCCTGACTTTC. Encoded protein: CASSLGERSGANVLTF.

For this clone: Additional DNA sequences in this sample encode the identical CDR3. The chain's CDR3 is CASSPPRLPYEQYF. Written as DNA, the CDR3 is TGTGCCAGCTCACCACCTCGGTTACCGTACGAGCAGTACTTC. The chain employs TRBV18 and TRBJ2-7; unclear D gene. The V end lost 0 bases, the J end lost 4 bases, and 10 bases lay between the germline ends. The CDR3 has 14 amino acids. Germline values: CDR1 KGHSH, CDR2 LQKENI.

CDR3 bases: TGTGCCAGCAGCGTAACCGACGGGGAGACTGAAGCTTTCTTT. As protein: CASSVTDGETEAFF. The chain employs TRBV9 and TRBJ1-1; no reliable D call. Germline V gene sequence: CDR1 SGDLS, CDR2 YYNGEE. The V end was cut by 1 base, the J end by 5 bases, with 12 bases between. There are 14 residues in the CDR3.

J is TRBJ2-5 and V is TRBV28, with D possibly being TRBD1 (6 bases). The CDR3 loop spans 14 amino acids. The V end was cut by 6 bases, the J end by 5 bases, with 16 bases between. Germline V gives CDR1 MDHEN, CDR2 SYDVKM. The CDR3 sequence: CASRGYRVGETQYF. CDR3 nucleotides: TGTGCCAGCAGAGGATACAGGGTAGGGGAGACCCAGTACTTC.

This clone was seen a few times. V usage is TRBV10-2 and J usage is TRBJ2-3; the match to TRBD2 covers 11 bases. Germline-derived CDR1 and CDR2 are WSHSY and SAAADI. After removal of 5 bases from V and 0 bases from J, the junction contained 4 bases not matched to a gene. This CDR3 comprises 16 residues. As DNA, the CDR3 is TGCGCCAGCAGTACTAGCGGGGGCCTTAGCACAGATACGCAGTATTTT. This encodes CASSTSGGLSTDTQYF.

This clone was recorded only once. CDR3 region: CASSAGPGHNQPQHF. DNA of the CDR3: TGTGCCAGCAGCGCGGGGCCAGGGCACAATCAGCCCCAGCATTTT. The chain has TRBV9 and TRBJ1-5, with D perhaps matching TRBD1 (5 bases). Between the trimmed V and J ends, which lost 3 bases and 3 bases, there was a span of 13 bases. The CDR3 covers 15 residues. Germline loops: CDR1 SGDLS, CDR2 YYNGEE.

The gene calls are TRBV14 and TRBJ2-6, with D possibly being TRBD1 (8 bases). Germline CDR1 and CDR2: SGHDN and FVKESK. There are 20 residues in the CDR3. The V gene lost 1 base and the J gene lost 0 bases, with 19 bases spanning the gap. CDR3 in DNA: TGTGCCAGCAGCCAAGCAGCAGGACAGGGAGGGATCTCTGGGGCCAACGTCCTGACTTTC. Translated, it gives CASSQAAGQGGISGANVLTF.

The V call is TRBV7-2, the J call TRBJ1-2, with 8 nucleotides matching TRBD1. V lost 2 bases, J lost 0 bases, and 2 bases stayed unmatched. Germline CDR1 SGHTA, CDR2 FQGNSA. There are 15 residues in the CDR3. The CDR3 DNA reads as TGTGCCAGCAGCTTACTACAGGGGGCTAACTATGGCTACACCTTC. Residues: CASSLLQGANYGYTF.

In its sample, this clone was seen once. V usage is TRBV10-3 and J usage is TRBJ1-2; D gene ambiguous. This CDR3 is built from 13 residues. Trimming removed 6 bases from V and 4 bases from J, with 12 bases in between. Germline loops: CDR1 ENHRY, CDR2 SYGVKD. The CDR3 DNA reads as TGTGCCATCAGCCCGGGTAAGGGCTATGGCTACACCTTC. Encoded protein: CAISPGKGYGYTF.

The genes are TRBV18 and TRBJ2-1; 12 bases align to TRBD2. The CDR3 runs 17 residues. The J segment lost 7 bases and the V segment lost 2 bases, leaving 9 bases of the junction unmatched. Germline CDR1 reads KGHSH; CDR2 reads LQKENI. CDR3: CASSPRTSGAHMNEQFF. CDR3 nucleotides: TGTGCCAGCTCACCAAGGACTAGCGGGGCCCATATGAATGAGCAGTTCTTC.

V is TRBV13 and J is TRBJ2-3; tentatively, D is TRBD1 or TRBD2 (5 bases each). Looked up from germline, CDR1 is PRHDT and CDR2 is FYEKMQ (reference sequence). The CDR3 has 14 amino acids. Trimming removed 4 bases at V and 6 bases at J, with 14 bases between. CDR3 coding DNA: TGTGCCAGCAGCTCACAGGTGAGGGCGGATACGCAGTATTTT. It encodes CASSSQVRADTQYF.

The chain joins TRBV28 to TRBJ2-3, with D possibly being TRBD1 (6 bases). CDR1 and CDR2 from the germline V gene are MDHEN and SYDVKM. This CDR3 region has 14 residues. V dropped 2 bases and J dropped 1 base, with 7 bases sitting between them. The CDR3 DNA follows: TGTGCCAGCAGTTTAGCAGGGGGCACAGATACGCAGTATTTT. This translates into CASSLAGGTDTQYF.

This rearrangement joins TRBV27 to TRBJ2-7; D might be TRBD2 (6 bases). V was cut by 2 bases and J by 1 base, with 12 bases left in between. CDR3 length: 15 residues. Germline CDR1 and CDR2: MNHEY and SMNVEV (reference sequence). The chain's CDR3 is CASSLAGLISYEQYF. The CDR3 DNA sequence: TGTGCCAGCAGTTTAGCGGGACTCATATCCTACGAGCAGTACTTC.

The chain is built from TRBV9 and TRBJ2-7; 10 positions agree with TRBD1. This CDR3 is built from 14 residues. The V segment lost 4 bases and the J segment 4 bases; nucleotides outside the gene matches: 5. Per the germline V gene, CDR1 is SGDLS and CDR2 is YYNGEE. CDR3 protein: CASSIGTGEYEQYF. DNA for the CDR3: TGTGCCAGCAGCATCGGGACAGGGGAGTACGAGCAGTACTTC.

The sample holds one count of this clone. This chain links TRBV19 with TRBJ2-7; D possibly corresponds to TRBD1 (5 bases). V was cut by 6 bases and J by 1 base, with 16 bases left in between. The CDR3 length is 15 residues. CDR1 LNHDA and CDR2 SQIVND come from the germline V gene (reference sequence). Here the CDR3 reads CASSEDSLTSYEQYF. The CDR3 DNA reads as TGTGCCAGTAGCGAAGACAGCCTAACATCCTACGAGCAGTACTTC.

This clone was recorded once. The rearrangement joins TRBV4-1 to TRBJ2-1; weak D call: TRBD2 (6 bases). There are 16 residues in the CDR3. Germline CDR1 and CDR2: MGHRA and YSYEKL. Between the trimmed V and J ends, which lost 0 bases and 8 bases, there was a span of 17 bases. Here the CDR3 DNA reads TGCGCCAGCAGCCAAGATGAAGCGCGGGGTACAGATGAGCAGTTCTTC. It yields the protein CASSQDEARGTDEQFF.

The table lists this clone with a count of one. V gene TRBV5-6 combines with J gene TRBJ1-5; D ambiguous. The CDR3 has 13 residues. V lost 0 bases, J lost 4 bases, and 5 bases lay in between. The V gene's germline CDR1 is SGHDT and CDR2 YYEEEE. In DNA form, the CDR3 reads TGTGCCAGCAGCTTGGCAGGAAATCAGCCCCAGCATTTT. Amino acids: CASSLAGNQPQHF.

This clone was detected once. V is TRBV11-2 and J is TRBJ1-1; 8 bases match TRBD1. Germline assignment: CDR1 SGHAT and CDR2 FQNNGV. Trimming at V came to 8 bases and at J to 4 bases, leaving 15 bases not matched to a gene. This CDR3 has 16 residues. The CDR3 region is CASRTGGRGRVTEAFF. The CDR3 DNA follows: TGTGCCAGCCGAACCGGGGGCAGGGGGCGGGTCACTGAAGCTTTCTTT. Full variable domain (remainder filled in from reference TRBV11-2 and TRBJ1-1): EAGVAQSPRYKIIEKRQSVAFWCNPISGHATLYWYQQILGQGPKLLIQFQNNGVVDDSQLPKDRFSAERLKGVDSTLKIQPAKLEDSAVYLCASRTGGRGRVTEAFFGQGTRLTVV.

This clone was seen a single time. The gene calls are TRBV5-1 and TRBJ1-6; D possibly corresponds to TRBD1 (6 bases). V lost 3 bases, J lost 5 bases, and 15 bases lay in between. This CDR3 has 16 residues. From germline, CDR1 is SGHRS and CDR2 YFSETQ. CDR3 residues: CASSSLGGLDNSPLHF. The CDR3 DNA is TGCGCCAGCAGCTCACTAGGGGGACTGGATAATTCACCCCTCCACTTT.